These T cell receptor beta chains were read from a single sample in a study of cytomegalovirus exposure and HLA in healthy donors. The assay was immunoSEQ multiplex PCR, and TCRdb's table has in-frame clones only and misses some. The data contain 150,000 or so clones, under 80% of them seen just once; the ten biggest clones take up around 2.3%. Material: PBMCs. All receptors derive from a man aged 30 to 45 in good health and CMV-seronegative. Both conserved end residues are part of each CDR3. Fields, in order: V gene, clone size, CDR3 protein. Size is stated for part of the rows, as once, few or many counts, or as a class when the clone is expanded.

TRBV29-1 NA CSVEYPGRGYTF
TRBV28 NA CASSLRGPQPQNF
TRBV7-2 NA CASSLVAAGTGETQYF
TRBV5-6 NA CASSAASVSNEQFF
TRBV7-3 NA CASSLTGAGVSDTQYF
TRBV19 NA CASSTGGYYQETQYF
TRBV30 NA CAWSVRGGGQPQHF
TRBV5-4 few CASRPGQDNSNYGYTF
TRBV7-9 NA CSSSSTAENYGYTF
TRBV7-3 NA CASSSKGGDTQYF
TRBV2 few CASGDYRGGNTIYF
TRBV29-1 NA CSVEPRGNEQFF
TRBV2 NA CASSEAGGSSNQPQNF
TRBV6-1 NA CASSEAGGETQYF
TRBV7-8 NA CASSSGTGASEQYF
TRBV29-1 NA CSVDSRGTYNEQFF
TRBV29-1 NA CSEYDRGQLNSPLHF
TRBV5-1 NA CASSLGSSGRTDTQYF
TRBV6-5 few CASSERPEMKTQYF
TRBV19 NA CASNTGETGELFF
TRBV19 NA CAIQGSGELFF
TRBV4-2 NA CASSQVGGGGDYGYTF
TRBV19 few CASSPGIGNQPQHF
TRBV6-5 NA CASSSPNRGRVYEQYF
TRBV4-2 NA CASSQEGGSFTGELFF
TRBV25-1 once CASSDPGDRGTDEQFF
TRBV19 NA CASSSTYRGGDSPLHF
TRBV28 NA CASSRLRNSNQPQHF
TRBV27 NA CASSLAAGGPAGELFF
TRBV5-1 once CASSLVAGGANTGELFF
TRBV7-2 NA CASSFTSAYTDTQYF
TRBV6-5 NA CASRIGTGGEQYF
TRBV30 NA CAWKQGDTEAFF
TRBV29-1 NA CSVEDLNGGAYEQYF
TRBV9 NA CASSVAGTGEAFF
TRBV27 NA CASSLLISGRATYEQYF
TRBV19 NA CASSTGTGGFGYTF
TRBV2 NA CASRNQGLAEKLFF
TRBV5-1 NA CASSTGQINYGYTF
TRBV5-1 NA CASSLPGGYEQYF
TRBV20-1 NA CGGQAQETQYF
TRBV28 NA CASSFDPPGQSPGYTF
TRBV4-3 NA CASMDPGARKDGHTF
TRBV4-2 NA CASSQEFNTDTQYF
TRBV5-4 NA CASSSTGSSDEQYF
TRBV5-1 NA CASSNRQGEPTGELFF
TRBV28 once CASSGTGRGDTQYF
TRBV6-1 NA CASSLFVLEAGELFF
TRBV29-1 NA CSVEMDRAGTDTQYF
TRBV28 NA CASGPGTGSEAFF
TRBV28 NA CAVRTGFVNQPQHF
TRBV15 once CATSRDRTLAEETQYF
TRBV6-1 NA CASSASYEQYF
TRBV30 NA CAWSREGTGANYGYTF
TRBV14 NA CASSQGQGLYNSPLHF